This entry lists 20 T cell receptor beta chains sequenced from one sample in a study of cytomegalovirus exposure and HLA in healthy donors. PCR primers comprised 60 Vbeta and 13 Jbeta primers. The data were produced by immunoSEQ multiplex PCR, yet TCRdb's version contains in-frame clones alone and is incomplete. The sample lists approximately 190,000 clones; around 88% were seen once. The sample taken for sequencing was PBMCs. Receptors originate from a man aged 35-49 years in good health and CMV-seropositive.

The V gene is TRBV6-1, the J gene TRBJ2-1; 11 positions agree with TRBD1. Germline-derived CDR1 and CDR2 are MNHNS and SASEGT. The CDR3 has 16 amino acids. The V segment lost 1 base and the J segment 7 bases; nucleotides outside the gene matches: 6. The CDR3 sequence: CASSEVWDRGKNEQFF. CDR3 DNA sequence: TGTGCCAGCAGTGAAGTCTGGGACAGGGGGAAAAATGAGCAGTTCTTC.

The rearrangement links TRBV9 to TRBJ1-3, with TRBD1 matching over 9 bases. The CDR3 has 17 amino acids. The trim removed 4 bases at V and 3 bases at J, leaving 11 bases unmatched. Germline CDR1 SGDLS, CDR2 YYNGEE. In nucleotides, the CDR3 is TGTGCCAGCAGCACCAGGGACAGGGACTTTCTTGGAAACACCATATATTTT. Translated, it gives CASSTRDRDFLGNTIYF.

This clone was seen only once. V and J are TRBV6-6 and TRBJ2-7; the match to TRBD1 covers 9 bases. V shed 4 bases and J 0 bases; nucleotides not matched to a gene: 7. This CDR3 comprises 16 residues. Germline CDR1 is MNHNY and CDR2 is SVGAGI (reference sequence). The CDR3 DNA sequence: TGTGCCAGCAGTTCCATGGACAGGGGAAACTCCTACGAGCAGTACTTC. It translates to CASSSMDRGNSYEQYF.

The chain uses TRBV6-1 and TRBJ2-7; perhaps TRBD2 as D (6 bases). V lost 2 bases to trimming and J lost 3 bases, with 29 bases between them. Germline V lookup: CDR1 MNHNS, CDR2 SASEGT. There are 20 residues in the CDR3. The CDR3 DNA sequence: TGTGCCAGCAGTGAAAGGGTCGCGGGATGGTCGGATTCAAGTGACTACGAGCAGTACTTC. This sequence encodes CASSERVAGWSDSSDYEQYF.

The rearrangement joins TRBV11-2 to TRBJ2-2; D possibly corresponds to TRBD2 (6 bases). The CDR3 consists of 18 residues. CDR1 is SGHAT, CDR2 FQNNGV, per germline. The germline V and J ends were trimmed by 5 bases and 4 bases, with 23 bases remaining between them. CDR3 region: CASSPGTSYTGGTGELFF. Written as DNA, the CDR3 is TGTGCCAGCAGCCCCGGCACTAGCTACACCGGGGGCACCGGGGAGCTGTTTTTT. The full variable domain, rest sourced from reference TRBV11-2 and TRBJ2-2, is EAGVAQSPRYKIIEKRQSVAFWCNPISGHATLYWYQQILGQGPKLLIQFQNNGVVDDSQLPKDRFSAERLKGVDSTLKIQPAKLEDSAVYLCASSPGTSYTGGTGELFFGEGSRLTVL.

V and J are TRBV7-6 and TRBJ2-7; 7 bases are shared with TRBD2. V trimming: 4 bases; J trimming: 6 bases; junction bases outside the gene matches: 12. Germline V gene lookup returns CDR1 SGHVS and CDR2 FNYEAQ. This CDR3 spans 15 amino acids. CDR3 sequence (DNA): TGTGCCAGCAGCTCGGCTAGCGGAGCCGCCTCCGAGCAGTACTTC. Amino acid sequence: CASSSASGAASEQYF.

The chain combines TRBV28 with TRBJ2-3; 8 nucleotides agree with TRBD1. The CDR3 has 15 amino acids. Looked up from germline, CDR1 is MDHEN and CDR2 is SYDVKM. Trimming removed 1 base from V and 5 bases from J; junction bases left unmatched: 5. For the CDR3, the DNA is TGTGCCAGCAGTTTATATACAGGGGGACGAGATACGCAGTATTTT. Its translation is CASSLYTGGRDTQYF.

The chain joins TRBV7-3 to TRBJ2-7, with 7 bases fitting TRBD1. This CDR3 spans 14 amino acids. Unmatched junction bases numbered 5, after V lost 5 bases and J lost 1 base. Germline V lookup: CDR1 SGHTA, CDR2 FQGTGA. CDR3 protein: CASSVMTGSYEQYF. As DNA, the CDR3 is TGTGCCAGCAGCGTCATGACAGGGTCCTACGAGCAGTACTTC.

The chain carries TRBV25-1 and TRBJ2-3; D possibly corresponds to TRBD2 (6 bases). Trimming took 4 bases from V and 4 from J, leaving 12 bases between them. Germline V lookup: CDR1 MGHDK, CDR2 SYGVNS. The CDR3 loop spans 14 amino acids. CDR3 nucleotide sequence: TGTGCCAGCAGTGCTTCGTGGGGGGCAGATACGCAGTATTTT. Its protein is CASSASWGADTQYF.

V and J are TRBV28 and TRBJ2-1; possible D gene TRBD1, 5 bases. CDR3 length: 13 residues. With 5 bases removed from V and 5 bases from J, the gap between germline ends came to 10 bases. In germline, CDR1 is MDHEN, CDR2 SYDVKM. CDR3 residues: CASSIDSDNEQFF. In DNA, the CDR3 is TGTGCCAGCAGTATCGACAGCGACAATGAGCAGTTCTTC.

The chain recombines TRBV6-4 with TRBJ1-2; 9 bases are shared with TRBD1. V was clipped by 6 bases and J by 2 bases; unmatched bases: 10. From germline, CDR1 is MRHNA and CDR2 SNTAGT. The CDR3 is 16 residues long. The CDR3 reads CASSKEQGADNYGYTF. The DNA for the CDR3 is TGTGCCAGCAGCAAAGAACAGGGGGCGGACAACTATGGCTACACCTTC.

The CDR3 DNA sequence: TGTGCCAGCAGCGGACTAGCGGGAGATATCTACGAGCAGTACTTC. Translating it yields CASSGLAGDIYEQYF. V is TRBV11-2 and J is TRBJ2-7; 13 nucleotides align to TRBD2. This CDR3 spans 15 amino acids. Looked up from germline, CDR1 is SGHAT and CDR2 is FQNNGV. Trimming cost V 5 bases and J 3 bases; bases outside gene matches: 4.

CDR3 in amino acids: CASSLAGVHEQYF. The CDR3 region has the DNA TGTGCCAGTAGCCTAGCGGGAGTCCACGAGCAGTACTTC. The chain employs TRBV19 and TRBJ2-7; 10 bases align to TRBD2. V shed 6 bases and J 5 bases; nucleotides not matched to a gene: 4. The germline V gene encodes CDR1 LNHDA and CDR2 SQIVND (reference sequence). The CDR3 is 13 amino acids.

The chain carries TRBV2 and TRBJ1-2; D is uncertain. The germline V gene has CDR1 SNHLY and CDR2 FYNNEI. This CDR3 spans 14 amino acids. Trimming removed 5 bases from V and 7 bases from J, with 17 bases in between. The CDR3 region has the DNA TGTGCCAGCAGTAGGGAGGGTAACGGTGGTGGCTACACCTTC. Translated: CASSREGNGGGYTF.

Only a few counts were recorded for this clone. The chain combines TRBV11-2 with TRBJ2-6; D remains unclear. Germline values: CDR1 SGHAT, CDR2 FQNNGV. The CDR3 extends over 15 amino acids. V lost 5 bases, J lost 0 bases, and 8 bases lay in between. The CDR3: CASSQTGSGANVLTF. CDR3 nucleotides: TGTGCCAGCAGCCAAACGGGCTCTGGGGCCAACGTCCTGACTTTC.

This clone was seen a handful of times. The chain combines TRBV9 with TRBJ2-5, with 7 bases aligning to TRBD2. The V gene end was trimmed by 2 bases and the J gene end by 3 bases; junction bases not matched to a gene: 1. From germline, CDR1 is SGDLS and CDR2 YYNGEE. The CDR3 consists of 13 residues. The CDR3 DNA is TGTGCCAGCAGCGTCGGGGGGAAAGAGACCCAGTACTTC. Encoded protein: CASSVGGKETQYF.

This clone was found once. CDR3 in DNA: TGTGCCAGCAGCTTAACTAGCGGGAGGGACAGGGGAGATACGCAGTATTTT. It is translated as CASSLTSGRDRGDTQYF. This sequence joins TRBV5-4 and TRBJ2-3; 13 nucleotides align to TRBD2. The trim removed 2 bases at V and 5 bases at J, leaving 8 bases unmatched. This CDR3 comprises 17 residues. Germline V gene data show CDR1 as SGHNT and CDR2 as YYREEE (reference sequence). The complete variable domain, with remaining parts taken from reference TRBV5-4 and TRBJ2-3, reads ETGVTQSPTHLIKTRGQQVTLRCSSQSGHNTVSWYQQALGQGPQFIFQYYREEENGRGNFPPRFSGLQFPNYSSELNVNALELDDSALYLCASSLTSGRDRGDTQYFGPGTRLTVL.

V usage is TRBV6-1 and J usage is TRBJ2-7; TRBD2 aligns across 8 bases. V was pared by 10 bases and J by 3 bases, with 11 bases of the junction left unmatched. The length of the CDR3 is 14 residues. The germline CDR1 and CDR2 sequences are MNHNS and SASEGT. This CDR3 reads CATSRLATDYEQYF. Here the CDR3 DNA reads TGTGCCACCTCCCGACTAGCGACGGACTACGAGCAGTACTTC.

This clone occurred once. V gene TRBV27 combines with J gene TRBJ2-1, with 8 bases fitting TRBD1. The ends lost 3 bases at V and 4 bases at J; junction bases unmatched: 8. CDR3 length: 16 amino acids. Germline V gene data show CDR1 as MNHEY and CDR2 as SMNVEV (reference sequence). The CDR3 reads CASSFAGGAGYNEQFF. The CDR3, as DNA: TGTGCCAGCAGTTTCGCAGGGGGCGCGGGTTACAATGAGCAGTTCTTC.

This chain uses TRBV7-3 with TRBJ2-7; D remains ambiguous. Trimming stripped 5 bases from V and 5 bases from J, with 16 bases between. Germline V CDR1 and CDR2: SGHTA, FQGTGA. The CDR3 extends over 14 amino acids. This CDR3 is CASSPNYNHDEQYF. The CDR3 region has the DNA TGTGCCAGCAGCCCAAACTACAATCACGACGAGCAGTACTTC.